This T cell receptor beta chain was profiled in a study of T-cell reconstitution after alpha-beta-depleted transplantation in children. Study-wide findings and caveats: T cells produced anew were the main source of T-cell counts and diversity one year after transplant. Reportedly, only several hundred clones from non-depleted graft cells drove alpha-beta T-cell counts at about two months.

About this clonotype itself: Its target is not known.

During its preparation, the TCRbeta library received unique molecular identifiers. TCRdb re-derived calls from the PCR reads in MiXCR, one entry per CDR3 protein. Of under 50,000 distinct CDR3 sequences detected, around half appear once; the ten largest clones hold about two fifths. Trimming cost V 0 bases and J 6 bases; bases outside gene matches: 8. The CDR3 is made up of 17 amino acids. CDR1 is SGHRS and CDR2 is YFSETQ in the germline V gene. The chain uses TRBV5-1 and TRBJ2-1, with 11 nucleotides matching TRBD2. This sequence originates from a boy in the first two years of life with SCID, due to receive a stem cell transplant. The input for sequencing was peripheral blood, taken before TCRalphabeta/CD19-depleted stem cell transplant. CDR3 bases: TGCGCCAGCAGCTTGGGGGGAGGGACTAGCGGTTTCAATGAGCAGTTCTTC. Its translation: CASSLGGGTSGFNEQFF.